This TCR beta chain was sequenced for a study of shared clonotypes between healthy human individuals. Overall study: CD4 naive and memory got three plates each, CD8 naive two, CD8 memory one.

Trimming stripped 3 bases from V and 6 bases from J, with 23 bases between. The length of the CDR3 is 18 residues. Per germline, CDR1 LGHNA and CDR2 YSLEER. Here immunoSEQ multiplex PCR was the method, and the copy in TCRdb shows in-frame clones only, minus some. The table records approximately 95,000 clones, 67% of them present only once. Sequencing input: memory CD8+ T cells sorted from blood. Subset defined: CD45RO+ cells pooled with CCR7-negative TemRA cells. The chain uses TRBV4-3 and TRBJ2-2, with D possibly being TRBD2 (7 bases). The TCR was taken from a man aged 25 to 40 in good health. The CDR3 region is CASSQANTGRDLAGELFF. DNA of the CDR3: TGCGCCAGCAGCCAGGCTAATACAGGGAGGGACCTTGCCGGGGAGCTGTTTTTT.